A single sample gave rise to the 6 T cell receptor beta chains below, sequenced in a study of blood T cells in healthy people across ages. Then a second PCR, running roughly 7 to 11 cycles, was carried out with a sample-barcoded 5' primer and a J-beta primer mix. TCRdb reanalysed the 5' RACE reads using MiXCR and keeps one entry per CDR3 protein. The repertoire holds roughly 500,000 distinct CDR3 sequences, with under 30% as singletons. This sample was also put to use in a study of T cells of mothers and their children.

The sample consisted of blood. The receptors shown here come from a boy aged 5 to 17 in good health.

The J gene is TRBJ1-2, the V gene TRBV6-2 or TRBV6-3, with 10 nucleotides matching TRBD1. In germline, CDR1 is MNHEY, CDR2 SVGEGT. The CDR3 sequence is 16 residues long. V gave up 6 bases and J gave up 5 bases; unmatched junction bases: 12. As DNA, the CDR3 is TGTGCCAGCAGACCCCAGGGACAGGGGTGGCCATATGGCTACACCTTC. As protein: CASRPQGQGWPYGYTF.

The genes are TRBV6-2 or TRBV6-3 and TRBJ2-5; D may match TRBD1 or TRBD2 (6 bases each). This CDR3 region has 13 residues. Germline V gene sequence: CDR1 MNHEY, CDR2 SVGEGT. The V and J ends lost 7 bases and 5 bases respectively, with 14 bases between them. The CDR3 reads CASKGGRLETQYF. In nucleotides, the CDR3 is TGTGCCAGCAAGGGGGGCCGGTTGGAGACCCAGTACTTC.

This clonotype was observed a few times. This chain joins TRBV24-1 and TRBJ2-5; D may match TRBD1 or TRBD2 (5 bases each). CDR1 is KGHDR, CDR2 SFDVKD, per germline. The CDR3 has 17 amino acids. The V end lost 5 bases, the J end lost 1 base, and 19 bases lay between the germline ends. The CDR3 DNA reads TGTGCCACCAGTGGGTCGGTTGGGACCGGGGTCCAAGAGACCCAGTACTTC. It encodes CATSGSVGTGVQETQYF.

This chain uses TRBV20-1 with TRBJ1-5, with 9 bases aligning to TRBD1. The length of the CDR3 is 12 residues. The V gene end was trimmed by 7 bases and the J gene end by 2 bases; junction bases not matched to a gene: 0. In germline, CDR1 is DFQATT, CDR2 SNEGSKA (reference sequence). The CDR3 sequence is CSGQGGNQPQHF. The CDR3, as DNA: TGCAGTGGACAGGGGGGCAATCAGCCCCAGCATTTT.

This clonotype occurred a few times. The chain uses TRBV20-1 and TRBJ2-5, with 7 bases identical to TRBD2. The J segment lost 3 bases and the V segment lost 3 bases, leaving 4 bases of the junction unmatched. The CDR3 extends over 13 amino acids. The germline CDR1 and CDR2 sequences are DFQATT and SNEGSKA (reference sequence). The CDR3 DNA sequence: TGCAGTGCTAGGGACCGGGGGGAAGAGACCCAGTACTTC. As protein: CSARDRGEETQYF.

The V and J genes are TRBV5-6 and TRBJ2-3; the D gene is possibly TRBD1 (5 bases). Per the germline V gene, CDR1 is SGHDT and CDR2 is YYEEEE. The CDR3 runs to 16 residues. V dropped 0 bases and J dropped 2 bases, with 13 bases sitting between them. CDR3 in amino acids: CASSLDGGRVTDTQYF. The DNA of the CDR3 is TGTGCCAGCAGCTTGGACGGCGGCAGGGTCACAGATACGCAGTATTTT.